This entry is about one T cell receptor (beta chain). Assay used: immunoSEQ multiplex PCR; TCRdb lists only in-frame clones, some missing. The sample lists fewer than 700,000 clones; roughly 90% were seen once. This specimen comes from a study of shared T cell receptors in the human thymus. Germline V CDR1 and CDR2: SEHNR, FQNEAQ (reference sequence). The CDR3 consists of 17 residues. Trimming at V came to 5 bases and at J to 5 bases, leaving 15 bases not matched to a gene. The same sample was also used in a study of human thymus T cells.

The chain carries TRBV7-9 and TRBJ2-1; 7 bases map to TRBD2. The sequence derives from a boy less than two years old with a congenital heart defect. The specimen sequenced was thymocytes. The CDR3 loop reads CASSPSLWEGGDNEQFF. CDR3 sequence (DNA): TGTGCCAGCAGCCCCTCCCTATGGGAGGGAGGGGACAATGAGCAGTTCTTC. Based on the CDR3 plus reference TRBV7-9 and TRBJ2-1, the full variable domain is DTGVSQNPRHKITKRGQNVTFRCDPISEHNRLYWYRQTLGQGPEFLTYFQNEAQLEKSRLLSDRFSAERPKGSFSTLEIQRTEQGDSAMYLCASSPSLWEGGDNEQFFGPGTRLTVL.